Listed here are 19 T cell receptor beta chains from one sample, sequenced in a study of TIL therapy for anti-PD-1-resistant metastatic lung cancer. Sequencing used immunoSEQ v3. Assay used: immunoSEQ multiplex PCR; TCRdb lists only in-frame clones, some missing. This table holds 25,000 to 30,000 clones, approximately 72% found once. The time point is: pre-treatment sample, taken before nivolumab and TIL therapy. The tumor samples were excised metastases, mostly pleural nodules or supraclavicular lymph nodes. The sample here was tumor tissue, taken at baseline. All receptors come from a person aged 25 to 80 with non-small cell lung cancer.

The chain couples TRBV7-3 to TRBJ1-1, with 8 bases matching TRBD1. Losses at the gene ends were 7 bases for V and 3 bases for J; bases not matched to a gene: 7. The germline gives CDR1 SGHTA, CDR2 FQGTGA. The CDR3 consists of 14 residues. In DNA form, the CDR3 reads TGTGCCAGCAAAAAGGACAGGGAGTACACTGAAGCTTTCTTT. It codes for CASKKDREYTEAFF.

The chain recombines TRBV2 with TRBJ2-3; maybe TRBD1 (5 bases). V shed 4 bases and J shed 2 bases, with 13 bases lying between them. The CDR3 consists of 15 residues. The germline gives CDR1 SNHLY, CDR2 FYNNEI. CDR3 in amino acids: CASSVARADTDTQYF. The CDR3 DNA reads TGTGCCAGCAGTGTAGCCAGGGCTGACACAGATACGCAGTATTTT.

This clone was recorded once. J is TRBJ1-2 and V is TRBV19; 7 nucleotides align to TRBD1. The CDR3 length is 15 residues. Germline-derived CDR1 and CDR2 are LNHDA and SQIVND (reference sequence). V lost 4 bases to trimming and J lost 2 bases; unmatched junction nucleotides: 7. DNA of the CDR3: TGTGCCAGTAGTAAAGGGGGCCTTGGGAACTATGGCTACACCTTC. Translation gives CASSKGGLGNYGYTF.

By share, this clone counts as medium-sized (0.01 to 0.1%). At one boundary the junction diverges from the germline segment, which might be a read error. The V and J genes are TRBV7-8 and TRBJ2-3; TRBD2 agrees at 9 bases. Germline-derived CDR1 and CDR2 are SGHVS and FQNEAQ. The CDR3 sequence is 15 residues long. DNA for the CDR3: TGTGCCAGCACCTTAATAGCGGGAGGCACAGATACGCAGTATTTT. Translated, it gives CASTLIAGGTDTQYF. The complete variable domain, with remaining parts taken from reference TRBV7-8 and TRBJ2-3, reads GAGVSQSPRYKVAKRGQDVALRCDPISGHVSLFWYQQALGQGPEFLTYFQNEAQLDKSGLPSDRFFAERPEGSVSTLKIQRTQQEDSAVYLCASTLIAGGTDTQYFGPGTRLTVL.

The rearrangement joins TRBV19 to TRBJ2-1, with 7 bases lining up with TRBD2. CDR1 and CDR2 (germline): LNHDA, SQIVND (reference sequence). The trim removed 5 bases at V and 8 bases at J, leaving 12 bases unmatched. The CDR3 has 15 amino acids. The CDR3 region has the DNA TGTGCCAGTAGTGGGGGGGTGGCGGCAATCCATGAGCAGTTCTTC. Amino acids: CASSGGVAAIHEQFF.

J is TRBJ1-4 and V is TRBV19, with D possibly matching TRBD1 (6 bases). Trimming removed 8 bases at V and 4 bases at J, with 11 bases between. The germline CDR1 and CDR2 sequences are LNHDA and SQIVND (reference sequence). There are 13 residues in the CDR3. CDR3 residues: CASSRQDNEKLFF. In DNA form, the CDR3 reads TGTGCCAGTTCTCGACAGGATAATGAAAAACTGTTTTTT.

The V call is TRBV7-2, the J call TRBJ2-5, with D unresolved. Trimming removed 0 bases at V and 1 base at J, with 6 bases between. From germline, CDR1 is SGHTA and CDR2 FQGNSA. The CDR3 is made up of 14 amino acids. CDR3 region: CASSLARLQETQYF. The CDR3 nucleotides are TGTGCCAGCAGCTTAGCACGGCTCCAAGAGACCCAGTACTTC.

This chain uses TRBV11-1 with TRBJ1-5; tentatively, D is TRBD1 (5 bases). Germline CDR1 is SGHAT and CDR2 is FQDESV (reference sequence). The CDR3 runs 16 residues. V lost 6 bases, J lost 0 bases, and 15 bases lay in between. CDR3 region: CASSRGRGDSNQPQHF. The CDR3 nucleotides read TGTGCCAGCAGTCGGGGACGCGGGGATAGCAATCAGCCCCAGCATTTT.

Comment on this clone: Distinct nucleotide sequences in the sample also encode this CDR3. The rearrangement links TRBV9 to TRBJ2-7; 9 bases are a match to TRBD2. Germline CDR1 reads SGDLS; CDR2 reads YYNGEE. With V trimmed by 1 base and J by 4 bases, 3 bases remained unmatched. The CDR3 totals 14 residues. The chain's CDR3 is CASSVSSGGYEQYF. For the CDR3, the DNA is TGTGCCAGCAGCGTAAGTAGCGGGGGTTACGAGCAGTACTTC. The full variable domain, with the rest looked up from reference TRBV9 and TRBJ2-7, is DSGVTQTPKHLITATGQRVTLRCSPRSGDLSVYWYQQSLDQGLQFLIQYYNGEERAKGNILERFSAQQFPDLHSELNLSSLELGDSALYFCASSVSSGGYEQYFGPGTRLTVT.

This chain uses TRBV30 with TRBJ2-2; D is perhaps TRBD1 (6 bases). V dropped 2 bases and J dropped 0 bases, with 7 bases sitting between them. The CDR3 is 14 amino acids. From germline, CDR1 is GTSNPN and CDR2 SVGIG (reference sequence). The CDR3 spells CAWSQGPNTGELFF. CDR3 nucleotide sequence: TGTGCCTGGAGTCAGGGGCCGAACACCGGGGAGCTGTTTTTT.

The V and J genes are TRBV6-1 and TRBJ2-7, with D unresolved. Germline CDR1 is MNHNS and CDR2 is SASEGT. Trimming removed 7 bases at V and 2 bases at J, with 15 bases between. This CDR3 spans 14 amino acids. Written as DNA, the CDR3 is TGTGCCAGCACCAAGGATGGAGTCCCCTACGAGCAGTACTTC. Its protein is CASTKDGVPYEQYF.

This clone was counted between two and nine times. This chain's CDR3 is CASSNHRDSPLHF. DNA of the CDR3: TGTGCCAGCAGCAATCACAGGGATTCACCCCTCCACTTT. The chain uses TRBV7-8 and TRBJ1-6, with D tentatively TRBD1 (6 bases). Trimming left V 5 bases short and J 8 bases short, with 10 bases between. CDR1 is SGHVS and CDR2 is FQNEAQ in the germline V gene. CDR3 length: 13 amino acids.

V usage is TRBV6-5 and J usage is TRBJ2-7; the D is unclear. V lost 2 bases to trimming and J lost 1 base, with 6 bases between them. Germline V gives CDR1 MNHEY, CDR2 SVGAGI. The CDR3 runs 13 residues. This CDR3 reads CASSYDGSYEQYF. CDR3 DNA: TGTGCCAGCAGTTACGACGGATCCTACGAGCAGTACTTC.

The chain has TRBV5-1 and TRBJ2-3; either TRBD1 or TRBD2 may fit D (6 bases each). The V gene's germline CDR1 is SGHRS and CDR2 YFSETQ. The V end lost 4 bases, the J end lost 2 bases, and 11 bases lay between the germline ends. The length of the CDR3 is 14 residues. DNA for the CDR3: TGCGCCAGCAGCGGGGGGCTGAACACAGATACGCAGTATTTT. Translating it yields CASSGGLNTDTQYF. The full variable domain, completed using reference TRBV5-1 and TRBJ2-3, is KAGVTQTPRYLIKTRGQQVTLSCSPISGHRSVSWYQQTPGQGLQFLFEYFSETQRNKGNFPGRFSGRQFSNSRSEMNVSTLELGDSALYLCASSGGLNTDTQYFGPGTRLTVL.

V usage is TRBV10-2 and J usage is TRBJ2-7; no clear D gene. Per the germline V gene, CDR1 is WSHSY and CDR2 is SAAADI. The CDR3 is 12 residues long. Deletions cut 2 bases from V and 3 bases from J, with 5 bases between. The CDR3, as DNA: TGCGCCAGCAGTGAGGTGGGCTACGAGCAGTACTTC. Protein product: CASSEVGYEQYF.

V is TRBV18 and J is TRBJ1-3; TRBD1 matches at 10 bases. The CDR3 runs 16 residues. Trimming cost V 3 bases and J 6 bases; bases outside gene matches: 8. Germline V gene lookup returns CDR1 KGHSH and CDR2 LQKENI. The CDR3 loop reads CASSPGTGVFENTIYF. CDR3 DNA: TGTGCCAGCTCACCGGGGACAGGGGTTTTCGAAAACACCATATATTTT.

This clone has a single count. V usage is TRBV6-1 and J usage is TRBJ2-7, with 9 bases fitting TRBD1. Trimming took 11 bases from V and 6 from J; bases not matched to a gene: 14. The V gene's germline CDR1 is MNHNS and CDR2 SASEGT. CDR3 length: 14 amino acids. The CDR3: CACYSGTGYSEQYF. The CDR3 DNA reads TGTGCCTGCTACTCCGGGACAGGGTATAGCGAGCAGTACTTC.

The chain carries TRBV5-1 and TRBJ1-5; no clear D. The CDR3 consists of 11 residues. Between the trimmed V and J ends, which lost 0 bases and 5 bases, there was a span of 0 bases. CDR1 is SGHRS and CDR2 is YFSETQ in the germline V gene. CDR3 bases: TGCGCCAGCAGCTTGGATCAGCCCCAGCATTTT. It is translated as CASSLDQPQHF.

There are a few counts of this clone. This chain links TRBV27 with TRBJ2-6; D is unclear. V gave up 10 bases and J gave up 0 bases, with 10 bases separating them. The CDR3 covers 14 residues. Germline V gene data show CDR1 as MNHEY and CDR2 as SMNVEV (reference sequence). The CDR3, as DNA: TGTGCCACCAGAAAAAGCTCTGGGGCCAACGTCCTGACTTTC. This translates into CATRKSSGANVLTF.